What follows are 30 T cell receptor beta chains derived from one specimen sequenced in a study of cytomegalovirus exposure and HLA in healthy donors. The PCR used 60 Vbeta and 13 Jbeta primers. Produced via immunoSEQ multiplex PCR; TCRdb's table is partial and in-frame only. The sample holds around 120,000 clones, roughly three quarters seen once. What was sequenced was PBMCs. The receptors come from a young man in good health and CMV-seropositive.

V and J are TRBV6-5 and TRBJ2-1; the match to TRBD2 covers 7 bases. The trim removed 6 bases at V and 8 bases at J, leaving 10 bases unmatched. The germline V gene encodes CDR1 MNHEY and CDR2 SVGAGI. There are 14 residues in the CDR3. Written as DNA, the CDR3 is TGTGCCAGCAGCCATATTACTAGCGACTATGAGCAGTTCTTC. Translating gives CASSHITSDYEQFF.

This chain connects TRBV30 to TRBJ1-5, with D possibly TRBD1 on 6 matching bases. The V gene lost 8 bases and the J gene lost 4 bases, with 18 bases spanning the gap. Germline CDR1 GTSNPN, CDR2 SVGIG (reference sequence). This CDR3 comprises 14 residues. CDR3 sequence reads: CAAVVGTLNQPQHF. CDR3 DNA sequence: TGTGCCGCCGTTGTAGGGACACTTAATCAGCCCCAGCATTTT. The whole variable domain, filled in from reference TRBV30 and TRBJ1-5, reads SQTIHQWPATLVQPVGSPLSLECTVEGTSNPNLYWYRQAAGRGLQLLFYSVGIGQISSEVPQNLSASRPQDRQFILSSKKLLLSDSGFYLCAAVVGTLNQPQHFGDGTRLSIL.

V usage is TRBV9 and J usage is TRBJ2-6, with TRBD2 matching over 11 bases. The germline CDR1 and CDR2 sequences are SGDLS and YYNGEE. V was pared by 0 bases and J by 2 bases, with 10 bases of the junction left unmatched. This CDR3 has 20 residues. Here the CDR3 reads CASSVAWSSGRTAGANVLTF. The CDR3 nucleotides are TGTGCCAGCAGCGTAGCTTGGTCTAGCGGGAGGACCGCTGGGGCCAACGTCCTGACTTTC.

This clone was observed a single time. The chain has TRBV7-2 and TRBJ1-3; tentative D call: TRBD1 (5 bases). Germline V gene lookup returns CDR1 SGHTA and CDR2 FQGNSA. The V end lost 5 bases, the J end lost 2 bases, and 13 bases lay between the germline ends. The CDR3 covers 15 residues. The DNA of the CDR3 is TGTGCCAGCAGCCCTCGGGGCGGGGCTGGAAACACCATATATTTT. Translating it yields CASSPRGGAGNTIYF.

There are a few counts of this clone. This chain connects TRBV29-1 to TRBJ2-3; possible D gene TRBD2, 5 bases. The length of the CDR3 is 16 residues. Trimming stripped 2 bases from V and 0 bases from J, with 15 bases between. Germline-derived CDR1 and CDR2 are SQVTM and ANQGSEA. CDR3 in amino acids: CSVEYHPGISTDTQYF. The DNA for the CDR3 is TGCAGCGTTGAATATCACCCGGGAATAAGCACAGATACGCAGTATTTT.

The genes are TRBV4-1 and TRBJ2-7; TRBD2 matches 8 bases. CDR3 length: 15 residues. Germline values: CDR1 MGHRA, CDR2 YSYEKL. With V trimmed by 3 bases and J by 4 bases, 8 bases remained unmatched. CDR3 bases: TGCGCCAGCAGCCAGGTTGCACGGGGGGGTTACGAGCAGTACTTC. Protein sequence: CASSQVARGGYEQYF.

This sequence joins TRBV19 and TRBJ1-1; 9 nucleotides line up with TRBD1. V dropped 6 bases and J dropped 3; count of bases not matched to a gene: 2. CDR3 length: 13 residues. CDR1 and CDR2 from the germline V gene are LNHDA and SQIVND (reference sequence). The chain's CDR3 is CASRRTGDTEAFF. DNA for the CDR3: TGTGCCAGTAGGCGGACAGGGGACACTGAAGCTTTCTTT.

The chain couples TRBV7-3 to TRBJ2-5; no definite D call. The V end was cut by 0 bases, the J end by 7 bases, with 12 bases between. Germline CDR1 SGHTA, CDR2 FQGTGA. The CDR3 covers 14 residues. The DNA for the CDR3 is TGTGCCAGCAGCTTAACAGGAGCCCTCGGGACCCAGTACTTC. This gives the protein CASSLTGALGTQYF.

The J gene is TRBJ2-5, the V gene TRBV9; D possibly corresponds to TRBD2 (6 bases). The length of the CDR3 is 18 residues. The germline V gene encodes CDR1 SGDLS and CDR2 YYNGEE. Trimming took off 0 bases at V and 0 bases at J, with 18 bases between the two ends. CDR3 loop: CASSVGRGSAYYQETQYF. The CDR3 DNA sequence: TGTGCCAGCAGCGTAGGGAGGGGCAGCGCATACTACCAAGAGACCCAGTACTTC. Drawing the rest from reference TRBV9 and TRBJ2-5, the complete variable domain is DSGVTQTPKHLITATGQRVTLRCSPRSGDLSVYWYQQSLDQGLQFLIQYYNGEERAKGNILERFSAQQFPDLHSELNLSSLELGDSALYFCASSVGRGSAYYQETQYFGPGTRLLVL.

The J gene is TRBJ2-1, the V gene TRBV5-1; possibly TRBD1 for D (6 bases). The V gene lost 2 bases and the J gene lost 2 bases, with 11 bases spanning the gap. CDR3 length equals 15 residues. From germline, CDR1 is SGHRS and CDR2 YFSETQ. This CDR3 reads CASSFRQDPYNEQFF. In DNA, the CDR3 is TGCGCCAGCAGCTTTAGACAGGACCCCTACAATGAGCAGTTCTTC.

This chain joins TRBV19 and TRBJ1-4; D may be TRBD1 (5 bases). V dropped 6 bases and J dropped 0 bases, with 8 bases sitting between them. The CDR3 covers 14 residues. Per germline, CDR1 LNHDA and CDR2 SQIVND (reference sequence). CDR3 bases: TGTGCCAGTAGGGACATTGCAACTAATGAAAAACTGTTTTTT. Residues: CASRDIATNEKLFF.

The V gene is TRBV19, the J gene TRBJ2-5; D possibly corresponds to TRBD2 (6 bases). The CDR3 runs to 13 residues. CDR1 is LNHDA, CDR2 SQIVND, per germline (reference sequence). Deletions cut 5 bases from V and 4 bases from J, with 11 bases between. CDR3 bases: TGTGCCAGTAGTGGGCGAGCGGGAGAGACCCAGTACTTC. Amino acids: CASSGRAGETQYF.

Regarding this clone: This same CDR3 is encoded by further DNA sequences in the sample. The V and J genes are TRBV5-6 and TRBJ1-3; 9 bases map to TRBD1. The CDR3 extends over 14 amino acids. The germline V gene encodes CDR1 SGHDT and CDR2 YYEEEE. V was clipped by 4 bases and J by 4 bases; unmatched bases: 3. CDR3 residues: CASSLGTGGNTIYF. Written as DNA, the CDR3 is TGTGCCAGCAGCCTCGGGACAGGGGGAAACACCATATATTTT.

This clone was counted a few times. Other nucleotide sequences from this sample produce the same CDR3. The chain couples TRBV9 to TRBJ2-2; a possible D gene is TRBD2 (6 bases). Between the trimmed V and J ends, which lost 2 bases and 2 bases, there was a span of 7 bases. This CDR3 contains 14 residues. Germline loops: CDR1 SGDLS, CDR2 YYNGEE. CDR3 residues: CASSVGGNTGELFF. As DNA, the CDR3 is TGTGCCAGCAGCGTGGGGGGAAACACCGGGGAGCTGTTTTTT.

The chain joins TRBV7-3 to TRBJ2-5, with 11 bases aligning to TRBD1. V dropped 5 bases and J dropped 4; count of bases not matched to a gene: 3. CDR3 length: 14 residues. Germline CDR1 SGHTA, CDR2 FQGTGA. This CDR3 is CASSPGQGAETQYF. In nucleotides, the CDR3 is TGTGCCAGCAGCCCTGGACAGGGGGCAGAGACCCAGTACTTC.

This clone was observed once. The genes are TRBV5-1 and TRBJ1-4; TRBD1 might be the D (5 bases). Trimming took off 7 bases at V and 7 bases at J, with 14 bases between the two ends. The CDR3 spans 13 residues. The germline V gene has CDR1 SGHRS and CDR2 YFSETQ. The CDR3 sequence: CASRYRIGEKLFF. In DNA, the CDR3 is TGCGCCAGCCGATACAGGATCGGTGAAAAACTGTTTTTT.

This chain uses TRBV29-1 with TRBJ2-5, with D possibly matching TRBD2 (5 bases). The CDR3 is made up of 12 amino acids. From germline, CDR1 is SQVTM and CDR2 ANQGSEA. Between the trimmed V and J ends, which lost 7 bases and 2 bases, there was a span of 11 bases. CDR3 protein: CSGSGGQETQYF. The CDR3 DNA sequence: TGCAGCGGGTCAGGAGGACAAGAGACCCAGTACTTC.

The chain employs TRBV19 and TRBJ1-4; D is possibly TRBD1 (6 bases). The V end lost 6 bases, the J end lost 1 base, and 12 bases lay between the germline ends. The CDR3 contains 15 residues. The germline V gene encodes CDR1 LNHDA and CDR2 SQIVND (reference sequence). For the CDR3, the DNA is TGTGCCAGTAGATTAACAGGGTTAACTAATGAAAAACTGTTTTTT. Translation: CASRLTGLTNEKLFF.

The chain carries TRBV7-2 and TRBJ2-7, with 7 bases lining up with TRBD1. CDR1 and CDR2 (germline): SGHTA, FQGNSA. After removal of 2 bases from V and 1 base from J, the junction contained 14 bases not matched to a gene. The length of the CDR3 is 18 residues. The CDR3, as DNA: TGTGCCAGCAGCTTATCTCTAAGGGGGCAGGGGTTTTCCTACGAGCAGTACTTC. Residues: CASSLSLRGQGFSYEQYF.

The rearrangement links TRBV5-1 to TRBJ2-5; D is ambiguous. The CDR3 extends over 13 amino acids. Germline V gene lookup returns CDR1 SGHRS and CDR2 YFSETQ. The V end was cut by 1 base, the J end by 2 bases, with 6 bases between. The CDR3 is CASSLLEQETQYF. The CDR3 nucleotides are TGCGCCAGCAGCTTGTTAGAGCAAGAGACCCAGTACTTC.

This chain uses TRBV6-5 with TRBJ1-4, with D unresolved. V was pared by 2 bases and J by 0 bases, with 7 bases between. Germline V gene lookup returns CDR1 MNHEY and CDR2 SVGAGI. The CDR3 runs to 15 residues. This chain's CDR3 is CASSYTGTTNEKLFF. CDR3 bases: TGTGCCAGCAGTTACACCGGGACAACTAATGAAAAACTGTTTTTT.

The chain has TRBV5-1 and TRBJ2-7, with D possibly being TRBD1 (6 bases). CDR1 is SGHRS, CDR2 YFSETQ, per germline. The V and J ends lost 4 bases and 2 bases respectively, with 16 bases between them. This CDR3 spans 15 amino acids. CDR3 bases: TGCGCCAGCAGCGGATTGACAGGACCAGCCTACGAGCAGTACTTC. This sequence encodes CASSGLTGPAYEQYF.

The rearrangement links TRBV2 to TRBJ1-4, with D possibly TRBD1 on 5 matching bases. Deletions cut 4 bases from V and 8 bases from J, with 14 bases between. Germline V lookup: CDR1 SNHLY, CDR2 FYNNEI. The CDR3 has 14 amino acids. DNA for the CDR3: TGTGCCAGCAGTGCAAACGGTAGGGGCGAAAAACTGTTTTTT. Translation: CASSANGRGEKLFF.

This chain uses TRBV11-3 with TRBJ1-1, with D perhaps TRBD1 (6 bases). V lost 5 bases and J 1 base, leaving 11 bases between the germline ends. The CDR3 sequence is 14 residues long. Germline V gene data show CDR1 as SGHNT and CDR2 as YENEEA. CDR3 DNA: TGTGCCAGCAGCGCAAACAGGGCGAACACTGAAGCTTTCTTT. Protein product: CASSANRANTEAFF.

This chain connects TRBV11-3 to TRBJ2-3; 10 bases map to TRBD2. V lost 1 base and J lost 6; bases outside the gene matches: 10. Germline lookup yields CDR1 SGHNT and CDR2 YENEEA. This CDR3 comprises 17 residues. DNA of the CDR3: TGTGCCAGCAGCTTAGGGTTGACTAGCGGGTCGGCGGATACGCAGTATTTT. Its protein is CASSLGLTSGSADTQYF.

The V and J genes are TRBV19 and TRBJ1-5; D is unclear. There are 17 residues in the CDR3. Trimming cost V 5 bases and J 2 bases, with 19 bases left between them. Looked up from germline, CDR1 is LNHDA and CDR2 is SQIVND (reference sequence). The CDR3 DNA reads as TGTGCCAGTAGTTTCTTACGGACTAATAGGGGCAATCAGCCCCAGCATTTT. This translates into CASSFLRTNRGNQPQHF.

The chain recombines TRBV11-3 with TRBJ2-1; 7 bases fit TRBD1. This CDR3 is 18 amino acids long. Losses at the gene ends were 1 base for V and 9 bases for J; bases not matched to a gene: 18. Germline V lookup: CDR1 SGHNT, CDR2 YENEEA. The CDR3, as DNA: TGTGCCAGCAGCTTAGTTTTCGGTGGACCGGGACAGCATCTTGAGCAGTTCTTC. This translates into CASSLVFGGPGQHLEQFF.

The gene calls are TRBV4-3 and TRBJ1-1; perhaps TRBD1 as D (6 bases). The CDR3 totals 13 residues. V lost 3 bases, J lost 3 bases, and 8 bases lay in between. CDR1 and CDR2 from the germline V gene are LGHNA and YSLEER. The CDR3 loop is CASSHRGDTEAFF. The CDR3 DNA reads TGCGCCAGCAGCCACAGGGGAGACACTGAAGCTTTCTTT.

J is TRBJ2-7 and V is TRBV18; weak D call: TRBD2 (5 bases). This CDR3 contains 14 residues. V lost 1 base and J 2 bases, leaving 9 bases between the germline ends. Germline V gene sequence: CDR1 KGHSH, CDR2 LQKENI. CDR3 sequence: CASSPLAPPYEQYF. The CDR3 coding sequence is TGTGCCAGCTCACCACTAGCGCCCCCCTACGAGCAGTACTTC.

V usage is TRBV11-2 and J usage is TRBJ2-5, with 11 bases aligning to TRBD2. V was clipped by 1 base and J by 4 bases; unmatched bases: 11. CDR3 length: 18 residues. CDR1 and CDR2 (germline): SGHAT, FQNNGV. In DNA form, the CDR3 reads TGTGCCAGCAGCTTAGTGCCCCTAGCGGGGGGTCTTTTAGAGACCCAGTACTTC. Its translation: CASSLVPLAGGLLETQYF. Full variable domain (outside the CDR3, taken from reference TRBV11-2 and TRBJ2-5): EAGVAQSPRYKIIEKRQSVAFWCNPISGHATLYWYQQILGQGPKLLIQFQNNGVVDDSQLPKDRFSAERLKGVDSTLKIQPAKLEDSAVYLCASSLVPLAGGLLETQYFGPGTRLLVL.